This TCR beta chain was sequenced for a study of naive and memory T cell subsets. An equimolar mix of two oligonucleotides served as the beta constant-region primer for TRBC1 and TRBC2. TCRdb reprocessed the UMI-ligation and nested PCR reads with MiXCR, giving one entry per CDR3 protein. The sample includes 120,000 to 150,000 distinct CDR3 sequences, over 15% of them seen just once. V was cut by 10 bases and J by 0 bases, with 10 bases left in between. In germline, CDR1 is SGHTA, CDR2 FQGNSA. The CDR3 loop spans 14 amino acids. This TCR was sampled from a human donor in good health. J is TRBJ2-6 and V is TRBV7-2, with D tentatively TRBD1 (6 bases). Sequences were obtained from naive CD4+ T cells from blood. CDR3 nucleotide sequence: TGTGCCACCTACAGGGACTCTGGGGCCAACGTCCTGACTTTC. It codes for CATYRDSGANVLTF. The complete variable domain, with remaining parts taken from reference TRBV7-2 and TRBJ2-6, reads GAGVSQSPSNKVTEKGKDVELRCDPISGHTALYWYRQSLGQGLEFLIYFQGNSAPDKSGLPSDRFSAERTGGSVSTLTIQRTQQEDSAVYLCATYRDSGANVLTFGAGSRLTVL.